Given below is one T cell receptor (beta chain) in context. The data stem from a study of blood T cells in healthy people across ages. With a J-beta primer mix and a sample-barcoded 5' primer, a second PCR ran 7 to 11 cycles. TCRdb re-called the 5' RACE reads with MiXCR, one entry per CDR3 protein. The sample yields 800,000 to 1,000,000 distinct CDR3 sequences, around 48% seen once. V was clipped by 5 bases and J by 13 bases, with 12 bases between them. CDR1 and CDR2 from the germline V gene are MDHEN and SYDVKM. This CDR3 region has 11 residues. This receptor was obtained from a man aged 30 to 45 in good health. The rearrangement links TRBV28 to TRBJ2-4; D is perhaps TRBD2 (5 bases). The sample comprised blood. CDR3 in DNA: TGTGCCAGCAGTCGAAATTGGGAGCAGTACTTC. It specifies CASSRNWEQYF.